Listed below are T cell receptor beta chains from one sample, sequenced in a study of blood T cell repertoires in COVID-19. Only in-frame clones appear in the TCRdb table, and some are missing; sequencing was by immunoSEQ multiplex PCR. The table includes tens of thousands of clones, roughly 87% detected once. Sequencing was done on a sample of peripheral blood. Every receptor here comes from a man aged 50 or older with COVID-19, enrolled during active disease. The CDR3 runs from the conserved cysteine through the conserved F or W. Each record gives: D gene, CDR3 length, J gene, clone size, V gene, CDR3 protein, CDR3 DNA. The D gene is left open where the match is weak. Some rows have no size entry. The others give once, few or many, or a class for an expanded clone.

TRBD2 16 TRBJ2-1 - TRBV25-1 CASSEVSGRDYNEQFF TGTGCCAGCAGTGAAGTCAGCGGGAGGGACTACAATGAGCAGTTCTTC
- 15 TRBJ1-3 - TRBV2 CASSETSGIGNTIYF TGTGCCAGCAGCGAGACCTCAGGGATCGGAAACACCATATATTTT
- 14 TRBJ2-5 - TRBV4-1 CASSQGPSGETQYF TGCGCCAGCAGCCAAGGACCGTCCGGGGAGACCCAGTACTTC
- 12 TRBJ2-7 - TRBV6-5 CASSGNNYEQYF TGTGCCAGCAGCGGGAACAACTACGAGCAGTACTTC
- 15 TRBJ2-2 - TRBV11-3 CASSLEAGCTGELFF TGTGCCAGCAGCTTAGAGGCAGGTTGCACCGGGGAGCTGTTTTTT
TRBD1 14 TRBJ1-3 - TRBV7-9 CASSSQGAGNTIYF TGTGCCAGCAGCTCCCAGGGGGCTGGAAACACCATATATTTT
- 13 TRBJ1-1 - TRBV19 CASKNFMNTEAFF TGTGCCAGTAAGAACTTTATGAACACTGAAGCTTTCTTT
- 15 TRBJ2-1 - TRBV5-4 CASSSLSSAYNEQFF TGTGCCAGCAGCTCGCTCTCTAGTGCCTACAATGAGCAGTTCTTC
TRBD1 14 TRBJ1-6 few TRBV7-2 CASSPHRQGSPLHF TGTGCCAGCAGCCCCCACCGACAGGGTTCACCCCTCCACTTT
- 15 TRBJ1-2 - TRBV3-1/TRBV3-2 CASSQDGRGNYGYTF TGTGCCAGCAGCCAAGATGGTCGGGGGAACTATGGCTACACCTTC
- 15 TRBJ2-5 - TRBV4-1 CASSQPGTRERTQYF TGCGCCAGCAGCCAACCCGGGACTCGGGAGAGGACCCAGTACTTC
TRBD1 15 TRBJ1-5 - TRBV7-6 CASSSKQGRGQPQHF TGTGCCAGCAGCTCCAAACAGGGGAGAGGTCAGCCCCAGCATTTT
- 13 TRBJ2-1 - TRBV7-2 CASRIRGNNEQFF TGTGCCAGCAGAATAAGGGGGAACAATGAGCAGTTCTTC
- 14 TRBJ1-4 - TRBV13 CASSSGGGEEKLFF TGTGCCAGCAGTTCGGGAGGAGGCGAGGAAAAACTGTTTTTT
- 13 TRBJ1-2 - TRBV24-1 CATSDLSSDGYTF TGTGCCACCAGTGATTTGAGCAGCGATGGCTACACCTTC
- 13 TRBJ2-5 - TRBV27 CASRPWGVETQYF TGTGCCAGCAGGCCTTGGGGAGTAGAGACCCAGTACTTC
TRBD2 16 TRBJ2-1 - TRBV5-1 CASSLVGTSGMDEQFF TGCGCCAGCAGCTTGGTCGGGACTAGCGGGATGGATGAGCAGTTCTTC
TRBD1 16 TRBJ2-5 - TRBV19 CASSTEGTGGRETQYF TGTGCCAGTAGTACCGAAGGGACAGGGGGTCGGGAGACCCAGTACTTC
- 13 TRBJ1-1 - TRBV6-6 CASSQGENTEAFF TGTGCCAGCAGCCAAGGAGAGAACACTGAAGCTTTCTTT